The T cell receptor beta chain under discussion was sequenced for a study of cytomegalovirus exposure and HLA in healthy donors. The CDR3 runs to 15 residues. Germline CDR1 is MNHNS and CDR2 is SASEGT. V lost 4 bases to trimming and J lost 8 bases; unmatched junction nucleotides: 6. The PCR made use of 60 Vbeta and 13 Jbeta primers. Authors' data handling: Later, an analysis found about 80 million unique TCR beta chains, and around 12 million of these were shared. Clones were read by immunoSEQ multiplex PCR, and TCRdb kept only the in-frame ones, dropping some. V and J calls and clone size are copied from that table; D and trimming were computed from the DNA. Of some 93,000 clones in the sample, under 85% were seen once.

This TCR was recovered from a woman aged 35 to 49 in good health and CMV-seronegative. Material for sequencing was PBMCs. V is TRBV6-1 and J is TRBJ2-1; 12 nucleotides align to TRBD2. Written as DNA, the CDR3 is TGTGCCAGCAGTGGACTAGCGGGGGCTTTGGATGAGCAGTTCTTC. As protein: CASSGLAGALDEQFF.